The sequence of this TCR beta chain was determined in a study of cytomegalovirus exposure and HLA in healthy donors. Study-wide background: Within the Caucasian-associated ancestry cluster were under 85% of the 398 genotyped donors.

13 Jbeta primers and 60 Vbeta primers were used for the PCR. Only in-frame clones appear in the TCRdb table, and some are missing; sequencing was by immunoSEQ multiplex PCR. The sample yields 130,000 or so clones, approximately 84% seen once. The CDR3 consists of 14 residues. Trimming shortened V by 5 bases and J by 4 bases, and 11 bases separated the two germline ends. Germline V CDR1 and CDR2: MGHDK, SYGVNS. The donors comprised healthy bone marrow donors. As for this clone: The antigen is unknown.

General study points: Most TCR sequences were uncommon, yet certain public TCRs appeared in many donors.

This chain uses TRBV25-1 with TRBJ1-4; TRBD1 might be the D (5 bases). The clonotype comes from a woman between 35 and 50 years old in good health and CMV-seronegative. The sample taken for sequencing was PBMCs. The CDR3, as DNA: TGTGCCAGCAGTCAGGCAGGACATAATGAAAAACTGTTTTTT. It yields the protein CASSQAGHNEKLFF.